The 9 T cell receptor beta chains given below trace back to one sample, sequenced in a study of human T cells and chemical hapten exposure. Via MiXCR, TCRdb re-called the RACE reads, giving one row per CDR3 protein. Of 35,000 to 45,000 distinct CDR3 sequences in the sample, about 8.9% were seen once. The time point is: patch test 2, 6 weeks after DPC sensitization. The treatment is: therapeutic diphenylcyclopropenone sensitization with weekly scalp DPC. Sequencing was performed on whole blood, taken in connection with sensitization to the hapten diphenylcyclopropenone (DPC). These receptors were obtained from a middle-aged woman with alopecia areata. Some clones in this sample may be carry-over from other donors' samples.

This clonotype was counted at least ten times. V and J are TRBV2 and TRBJ1-2; D might be TRBD1 (6 bases). Deletions cut 9 bases from V and 6 bases from J, with 11 bases between. CDR1 is SNHLY and CDR2 is FYNNEI in the germline V gene. CDR3 length equals 11 residues. CDR3 nucleotides: TGTGCCAGTCGGGGGGCTGATGGCTACACCTTC. It yields the protein CASRGADGYTF.

At least ten counts were recorded for this clonotype. The rearrangement uses TRBV6-1 and TRBJ1-2; D is possibly TRBD1 (5 bases). The CDR3 loop spans 12 amino acids. The V and J ends lost 7 bases and 2 bases respectively, with 8 bases between them. Germline lookup yields CDR1 MNHNS and CDR2 SASEGT. The CDR3 reads CASNQGNYGYTF. CDR3 sequence (DNA): TGTGCCAGCAATCAGGGAAACTATGGCTACACCTTC.

The chain links TRBV11-2 to TRBJ2-1; the D is unclear. Germline CDR1 and CDR2: SGHAT and FQNNGV. V was shortened by 5 bases and J by 5 bases, with 7 bases between the two germline ends. The CDR3 consists of 12 residues. The CDR3: CASSLSNNEQFF. The CDR3 DNA reads TGTGCCAGCAGCCTAAGCAACAATGAGCAGTTCTTC.

This clonotype was observed a few times. V is TRBV10-2 and J is TRBJ2-3, with D possibly called TRBD1 or TRBD2 (5 bases each). Germline values: CDR1 WSHSY, CDR2 SAAADI. The V end was cut by 2 bases, the J end by 2 bases, with 14 bases between. The length of the CDR3 is 16 residues. The CDR3 DNA reads TGCGCCAGCAGTGAGCCAACGGGGCGCGACACAGATACGCAGTATTTT. It encodes CASSEPTGRDTDTQYF.

Ten or more counts support this clonotype. The chain has TRBV20-1 and TRBJ2-7; D call uncertain. CDR1 and CDR2 (germline): DFQATT, SNEGSKA (reference sequence). The CDR3 extends over 12 amino acids. The V and J ends lost 5 bases and 4 bases respectively, with 12 bases between them. The DNA for the CDR3 is TGCAGTGCTGGTGGCGTCAGGTACGAGCAGTACTTC. Encoded protein: CSAGGVRYEQYF.

The chain has TRBV3-1 and TRBJ2-5; D unresolved. CDR1 and CDR2 (germline): LGHDT, YNNKEL (reference sequence). The V end lost 2 bases, the J end lost 7 bases, and 5 bases lay between the germline ends. This CDR3 is 11 amino acids long. The CDR3: CASSQTGTQYF. The CDR3 DNA reads TGTGCCAGCAGCCAAACGGGGACCCAGTACTTC.

This clonotype was seen many times. The chain employs TRBV15 and TRBJ2-1; 10 bases are shared with TRBD2. Looked up from germline, CDR1 is LNHNV and CDR2 is YYDKDF (reference sequence). The CDR3 is made up of 15 amino acids. The trim removed 4 bases at V and 2 bases at J, leaving 2 bases unmatched. CDR3 in amino acids: CATSTSGGAYNEQFF. The CDR3 DNA is TGTGCCACCAGCACGAGCGGGGGGGCCTACAATGAGCAGTTCTTC. Full variable domain (missing parts from reference TRBV15 and TRBJ2-1): DAMVIQNPRYQVTQFGKPVTLSCSQTLNHNVMYWYQQKSSQAPKLLFHYYDKDFNNEADTPDNFQSRRPNTSFCFLDIRSPGLGDTAMYLCATSTSGGAYNEQFFGPGTRLTVL.

This clonotype has ten or more counts. The gene calls are TRBV13 and TRBJ1-4; 7 nucleotides align to TRBD1. CDR1 and CDR2 from the germline V gene are PRHDT and FYEKMQ (reference sequence). Germline trimming cut 7 bases from V and 3 bases from J; bases unmatched to any gene: 8. The CDR3 is made up of 15 amino acids. CDR3 amino acids: CASIGRGLPNEKLFF. The CDR3 region has the DNA TGTGCCAGCATTGGAAGGGGGCTCCCTAATGAAAAACTGTTTTTT.

This clonotype has at least ten counts. The chain employs TRBV25-1 and TRBJ2-7; 7 bases match TRBD1. CDR3 length equals 13 residues. CDR1 is MGHDK and CDR2 is SYGVNS in the germline V gene. V lost 3 bases, J lost 1 base, and 0 bases stayed unmatched. CDR3 sequence (DNA): TGTGCCAGCAGTGAGGGACAGTCCTACGAGCAGTACTTC. This codes for CASSEGQSYEQYF.